The clone carrying this T cell receptor (beta chain) is a singleton in its sample. Its specificity is not known. The data originate from a study of blood T cells in healthy people across ages. Overall study context: In model experiments, template switching was able to capture about one barcoded beta molecule for every two T cells that were present. Study-level findings and limits: Diversity figures based on one million T cells were deemed too low. Fewer expanded clones and more diversity marked long-lived versus aged donors.

PCR was performed a second time for roughly 7 to 11 cycles using a sample-barcoded 5' primer and a J-beta primer mix. TCRdb processed the 5' RACE reads anew with MiXCR; each CDR3 protein has one entry. This sample carries about 900,000 distinct CDR3 sequences, 62% of them seen once, and the ten largest clones take roughly 25%. Extracted total RNA amounted to at least 5.5 micrograms for each sample. The CDR3 runs to 14 residues. V was cut by 6 bases and J by 10 bases, with 16 bases left in between. Per the germline V gene, CDR1 is SGHTA and CDR2 is FQGNSA. The chain employs TRBV7-2 and TRBJ1-6; tentative D call: TRBD1 (5 bases). The source of this sequence is a man aged 25 to 40 in good health. Material for sequencing was blood. CDR3 region: CASRPIQGGSPLHF. CDR3 DNA sequence: TGTGCCAGCAGGCCTATTCAGGGAGGGTCACCCCTCCACTTT.